This is a list of T cell receptor beta chains from one sample in a study of T cells in tumors after PD-1 blockade. Using immunoSEQ multiplex PCR, the repertoire was profiled, and TCRdb retains in-frame clones only, with some absent. The sample consists of some 20,000 clones, approximately 78% of them appearing once. The source was PBMCs, collected before anti-PD-1 treatment. The receptors were gathered from a human donor with basal cell carcinoma. Both conserved end residues are part of each CDR3.

v_gene	j_gene	len	CDR3aa
TRBV5-1	TRBJ1-4	14	CASKTGTDGEKLFF
TRBV10-2	TRBJ2-7	14	CASSEIGAGYEQYF
TRBV28	TRBJ2-7	13	CASSLGQTGEQYF
TRBV7-3	TRBJ2-1	19	CASTRTGSFSPLKSNEQFF
TRBV2	TRBJ2-1	19	CASCEGGAGAGSSYNEQFF
TRBV19	TRBJ1-1	13	CASSGTTGTEAFF
TRBV7-9	TRBJ1-1	13	CASSRTGNTEAFF
TRBV9	TRBJ1-2	17	CASSSVPTGVGNYGYTF
TRBV2	TRBJ2-7	14	CASSSPGLSYEQYF
TRBV6-2/TRBV6-3	TRBJ2-7	14	CASSQDIAHYEQYF
TRBV19	TRBJ2-6	17	CASSTVPGREGANVLTF
TRBV10-1	TRBJ2-1	15	CASSGLRDGDNEQFF
TRBV5-6	TRBJ2-1	18	CASSTAKLGLAGGYEQFF
TRBV2	TRBJ2-7	15	CASRSQRGAAYEQYF
TRBV9	TRBJ2-1	14	CASSAGTGYNEQFF
TRBV24-1	TRBJ2-4	16	CATSDFGRVAKNIQYF
TRBV9	TRBJ2-3	16	CASSVAQGSSTDTQYF
TRBV4-1	TRBJ1-4	15	CASSQDSPTNEKLFF
TRBV14	TRBJ1-6	14	CASSQDRVTGNLHF
TRBV19	TRBJ2-6	18	CASSHPGQGGSGANVLTF
TRBV9	TRBJ2-5	15	CASSNRGVGKETQYF